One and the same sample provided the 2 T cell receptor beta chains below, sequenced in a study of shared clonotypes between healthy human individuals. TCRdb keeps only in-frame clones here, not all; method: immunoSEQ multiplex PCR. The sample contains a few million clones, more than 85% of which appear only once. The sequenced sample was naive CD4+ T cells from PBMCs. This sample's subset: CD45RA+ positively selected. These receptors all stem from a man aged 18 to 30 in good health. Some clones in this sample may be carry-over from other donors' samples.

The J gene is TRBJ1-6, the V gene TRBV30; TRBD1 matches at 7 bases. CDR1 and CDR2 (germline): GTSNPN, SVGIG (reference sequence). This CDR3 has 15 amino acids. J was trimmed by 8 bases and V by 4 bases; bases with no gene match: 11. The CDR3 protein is CAWTVGTVEDSPLHF. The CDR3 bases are TGTGCCTGGACCGTGGGGACAGTTGAGGATTCACCCCTCCACTTT. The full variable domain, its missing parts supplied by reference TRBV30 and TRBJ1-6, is SQTIHQWPATLVQPVGSPLSLECTVEGTSNPNLYWYRQAAGRGLQLLFYSVGIGQISSEVPQNLSASRPQDRQFILSSKKLLLSDSGFYLCAWTVGTVEDSPLHFGNGTRLTVT.

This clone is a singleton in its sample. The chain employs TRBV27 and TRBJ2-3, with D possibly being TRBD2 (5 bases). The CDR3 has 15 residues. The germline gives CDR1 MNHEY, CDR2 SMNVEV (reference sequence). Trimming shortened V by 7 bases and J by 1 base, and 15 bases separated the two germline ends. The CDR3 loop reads CASTKRRRGTDTQYF. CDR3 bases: TGTGCCAGCACGAAGCGGCGGCGGGGCACAGATACGCAGTATTTT.